This T cell receptor (beta chain) was identified during a study of shared clonotypes between healthy human individuals. Study summary: The composition of the donors was two women and a few men aged 18 to 49.

To note about this clone: Its target is not known.

The J segment lost 3 bases and the V segment lost 6 bases, leaving 10 bases of the junction unmatched. Germline V gives CDR1 SNHLY, CDR2 FYNNEI. This CDR3 spans 15 amino acids. For every subset, genomic DNA was evenly distributed across several immunoSEQ plates. The input for sorted-subset replicate PCRs was approximately 200 ng DNA, about 30,000 T cell genomes. Sequencing used immunoSEQ multiplex PCR; TCRdb keeps in-frame clones, though not all of them. Here the sample spans 600,000 to 700,000 clones, around 73% being singletons. Study results and caveats: The represented genetic and exposure-history diversity was limited by the small number of donors.

The sequenced material came from memory CD4+ T cells sorted from blood. Specified subset: CD45RA-negative fraction. This chain uses TRBV2 with TRBJ2-5, with 7 positions matching TRBD2. The sequence was collected from a woman younger than 45 in good health. In nucleotides, the CDR3 is TGTGCCAGCAGAAAACAAAACCTAGCGGAAGAGACCCAGTACTTC. This translates into CASRKQNLAEETQYF.